This T cell receptor beta chain was captured by sequencing in a study of blood T cell repertoires in COVID-19. In the study overall: The United States, Italy and Spain supplied acute and convalescent COVID-19 samples. The cDNA or gDNA used as material had been derived from T cells, B-cell-depleted T cells, or PBMCs.

Using immunoSEQ multiplex PCR, the repertoire was profiled, and TCRdb retains in-frame clones only, with some absent. In the table there are 280,000 or so clones, roughly 88% of which are singletons. This clone has a single count. Germline V gene sequence: CDR1 KGHSH, CDR2 LQKENI. V was trimmed by 0 bases and J by 4 bases, leaving 11 bases between them. This CDR3 is 15 amino acids long. J is TRBJ2-3 and V is TRBV18; perhaps TRBD1 as D (5 bases). Input material: peripheral blood. The clonotype comes from a woman aged 25 to 39 who had recovered from COVID-19. CDR3 region: CASSPPAGSADTQYF. DNA for the CDR3: TGTGCCAGCTCACCACCGGCAGGGTCGGCAGATACGCAGTATTTT.